The 19 T cell receptor beta chains below all came from one sample that was sequenced in a study of cytomegalovirus exposure and HLA in healthy donors. Use of 60 Vbeta and 13 Jbeta primers characterized the PCR. The protocol was immunoSEQ multiplex PCR, while the TCRdb copy is restricted to in-frame clones and leaves out a portion. The table has roughly 260,000 clones, roughly 86% seen once. Sequencing input: PBMCs. These receptors were collected from a woman between 35 and 50 years old in good health and CMV-seropositive.

About this clone: This CDR3 is also generated by other DNA sequences in the sample. The rearrangement links TRBV28 to TRBJ2-7; 13 bases fit TRBD2. CDR3 length equals 15 residues. CDR1 and CDR2 from the germline V gene are MDHEN and SYDVKM. Losses at the gene ends were 5 bases for V and 2 bases for J; bases not matched to a gene: 3. CDR3 bases: TGTGCCAGCAGTCCTGGGACTAGCGGGACCTACGAGCAGTACTTC. It translates to CASSPGTSGTYEQYF.

The V and J genes are TRBV19 and TRBJ2-7; D perhaps matches TRBD2 (6 bases). CDR1 and CDR2 (germline): LNHDA, SQIVND (reference sequence). V dropped 5 bases and J dropped 5 bases, with 13 bases sitting between them. CDR3 length: 13 residues. The CDR3 DNA is TGTGCCAGTAGTCCCTCTGGGGGGAACGAGCAGTACTTC. Amino acid sequence: CASSPSGGNEQYF.

The chain joins TRBV7-2 to TRBJ1-5; TRBD1 matches 9 bases. The CDR3 has 15 amino acids. Losses at the gene ends were 1 base for V and 7 bases for J; bases not matched to a gene: 5. CDR1 and CDR2 from the germline V gene are SGHTA and FQGNSA. This chain's CDR3 is CASSLDRGRRQPQHF. The CDR3 bases are TGTGCCAGCAGCTTAGACAGGGGGCGCCGCCAGCCCCAGCATTTT. The full variable domain, completed using reference TRBV7-2 and TRBJ1-5, is GAGVSQSPSNKVTEKGKDVELRCDPISGHTALYWYRQSLGQGLEFLIYFQGNSAPDKSGLPSDRFSAERTGGSVSTLTIQRTQQEDSAVYLCASSLDRGRRQPQHFGDGTRLSIL.

The chain has TRBV9 and TRBJ2-2; D is unresolved. Germline-derived CDR1 and CDR2 are SGDLS and YYNGEE. The CDR3 runs 13 residues. V lost 6 bases to trimming and J lost 2 bases, with 8 bases between them. The CDR3: CASNSLNTGELFF. The CDR3 DNA is TGTGCCAGCAATTCCTTAAACACCGGGGAGCTGTTTTTT.

This clone has only one observation. The chain combines TRBV11-3 with TRBJ2-3, with a tentative D call TRBD1 (5 bases). The CDR3 consists of 13 residues. CDR1 and CDR2 from the germline V gene are SGHNT and YENEEA. The germline V and J ends were trimmed by 9 bases and 1 base, with 11 bases remaining between them. In nucleotides, the CDR3 is TGTGCCAGTAACAAAGGGGGCACAGATACGCAGTATTTT. It encodes CASNKGGTDTQYF.

The chain has TRBV20-1 and TRBJ2-1; maybe TRBD2 (6 bases). The CDR3 sequence is 11 residues long. Germline CDR1 and CDR2: DFQATT and SNEGSKA (reference sequence). The CDR3 DNA follows: TGCAGCCAACAGCGCGGGGTTCAGCAGTTCTTC. Its protein product is CSQQRGVQQFF.

V is TRBV7-3 and J is TRBJ2-1, with D possibly matching TRBD2 (6 bases). Germline lookup yields CDR1 SGHTA and CDR2 FQGTGA. The V gene lost 3 bases and the J gene lost 2 bases, with 11 bases spanning the gap. This CDR3 has 15 amino acids. The CDR3 protein is CASSFGGKAYNEQFF. The DNA for the CDR3 is TGTGCCAGCAGCTTTGGGGGGAAAGCCTACAATGAGCAGTTCTTC.

A few counts support this clone. The chain is built from TRBV27 and TRBJ1-1; D is unclear. V dropped 4 bases and J dropped 2 bases, with 17 bases sitting between them. Germline V gene sequence: CDR1 MNHEY, CDR2 SMNVEV (reference sequence). The CDR3 consists of 16 residues. Here the CDR3 reads CASSSDSNSKNTEAFF. The CDR3, as DNA: TGTGCCAGCAGTTCGGACTCAAACAGCAAAAACACTGAAGCTTTCTTT.

The table lists this clone with a few counts. This sequence joins TRBV5-1 and TRBJ2-2, with a weak D call TRBD1 (6 bases). The CDR3 has 12 residues. Trimming removed 5 bases from V and 7 bases from J, with 9 bases in between. Per germline, CDR1 SGHRS and CDR2 YFSETQ. The CDR3 spells CASRQGNGELFF. CDR3 nucleotides: TGCGCCAGCAGACAGGGTAACGGGGAGCTGTTTTTT.

The chain links TRBV7-2 to TRBJ2-3; D is perhaps TRBD1 (5 bases). The CDR3 contains 17 residues. The germline CDR1 and CDR2 sequences are SGHTA and FQGNSA. Trimming left V 1 base short and J 0 bases short, with 14 bases between. CDR3 DNA: TGTGCCAGCAGCTTAGGAGGAATGGGGCCTAGCACAGATACGCAGTATTTT. It specifies CASSLGGMGPSTDTQYF. Variable domain in full (rest from reference TRBV7-2 and TRBJ2-3): GAGVSQSPSNKVTEKGKDVELRCDPISGHTALYWYRQSLGQGLEFLIYFQGNSAPDKSGLPSDRFSAERTGGSVSTLTIQRTQQEDSAVYLCASSLGGMGPSTDTQYFGPGTRLTVL.

The rearrangement joins TRBV4-2 to TRBJ1-1; possible D gene TRBD1, 5 bases. Trimming took 1 base from V and 1 from J, leaving 10 bases between them. The CDR3 runs 15 residues. Germline values: CDR1 LGHNA, CDR2 YNFKEQ. CDR3 nucleotides: TGTGCCAGCAGCCAAGTAGGGGTCCGGAACACTGAAGCTTTCTTT. Residues: CASSQVGVRNTEAFF.

The chain links TRBV9 to TRBJ2-2, with a possible D match to TRBD2 (5 bases). Germline V gene data show CDR1 as SGDLS and CDR2 as YYNGEE. The CDR3 extends over 14 amino acids. The V end was cut by 3 bases, the J end by 0 bases, with 6 bases between. CDR3 DNA sequence: TGTGCCAGCAGCGCCGGGACGAACACCGGGGAGCTGTTTTTT. The encoded protein is CASSAGTNTGELFF.

The chain combines TRBV5-1 with TRBJ2-7, with TRBD1 matching 10 bases. V lost 4 bases and J lost 5; bases outside the gene matches: 12. Germline V lookup: CDR1 SGHRS, CDR2 YFSETQ. The CDR3 has 16 amino acids. CDR3 nucleotides: TGCGCCAGCAGCGGGGGCTCCGGGACAGGGGCGAACGAGCAGTACTTC. Protein sequence: CASSGGSGTGANEQYF. The full variable domain, completed using reference TRBV5-1 and TRBJ2-7, is KAGVTQTPRYLIKTRGQQVTLSCSPISGHRSVSWYQQTPGQGLQFLFEYFSETQRNKGNFPGRFSGRQFSNSRSEMNVSTLELGDSALYLCASSGGSGTGANEQYFGPGTRLTVT.

The chain recombines TRBV9 with TRBJ1-1; no clear D gene. This CDR3 comprises 14 residues. V shed 0 bases and J shed 3 bases, with 9 bases lying between them. From germline, CDR1 is SGDLS and CDR2 YYNGEE. CDR3 DNA: TGTGCCAGCAGCGTAGATGAACTTTACACTGAAGCTTTCTTT. Encoded protein: CASSVDELYTEAFF.

The chain links TRBV2 to TRBJ1-5; D possibly corresponds to TRBD1 (6 bases). V was trimmed by 4 bases and J by 4 bases, leaving 11 bases between them. CDR1 and CDR2 (germline): SNHLY, FYNNEI. This CDR3 is 14 amino acids long. CDR3 sequence (DNA): TGTGCCAGCAGTGTCACAGGGCTAAATCAGCCCCAGCATTTT. Protein product: CASSVTGLNQPQHF.

This clone showed up just once. The V gene is TRBV7-2, the J gene TRBJ2-1, with a weak D call TRBD1 (7 bases). The CDR3 has 16 amino acids. Germline V CDR1 and CDR2: SGHTA, FQGNSA. V lost 5 bases and J lost 1, with 15 bases in between. The CDR3 sequence is CASSTQGGQSYNEQFF. CDR3 nucleotide sequence: TGTGCCAGCAGCACGCAGGGGGGACAGTCCTACAATGAGCAGTTCTTC.

The genes are TRBV18 and TRBJ2-6, with 11 bases fitting TRBD1. Trimming took 3 bases from V and 1 from J; bases not matched to a gene: 11. The CDR3 covers 20 residues. Germline CDR1 is KGHSH and CDR2 is LQKENI. The CDR3 DNA reads as TGTGCCAGCTCACCGGCCGGGACAGGGGGAAGATTGTCTGGGGCCAACGTCCTGACTTTC. Translated, it gives CASSPAGTGGRLSGANVLTF.

The chain is built from TRBV18 and TRBJ2-2; no reliable D call. The CDR3 totals 14 residues. The ends were cut back, 1 base at V and 3 bases at J, with 6 bases in the middle. Germline CDR1 KGHSH, CDR2 LQKENI. This chain's CDR3 is CASSPRTDTGELFF. CDR3 nucleotides: TGTGCCAGCTCACCACGTACGGACACCGGGGAGCTGTTTTTT. The full variable domain, its missing parts supplied by reference TRBV18 and TRBJ2-2, is NAGVMQNPRHLVRRRGQEARLRCSPMKGHSHVYWYRQLPEEGLKFMVYLQKENIIDESGMPKERFSAEFPKEGPSILRIQQVVRGDSAAYFCASSPRTDTGELFFGEGSRLTVL.

As regards this clone: At one of its ends the junction is not consistent with the germline gene, which may arise from a read error. The chain joins TRBV6-6 to TRBJ2-7; D is possibly TRBD2 (6 bases). Germline assignment: CDR1 MNHNY and CDR2 SVGAGI (reference sequence). The CDR3 is 13 residues long. CDR3 in DNA: TGTGCCAGCAGAAGCGGGCGCTCCGACGAGCAGTACTTC. Protein: CASRSGRSDEQYF.